This T cell receptor beta chain is from a study of patients and donors after allogeneic stem cell transplantation. Via MiXCR, TCRdb re-called the RT-PCR reads, giving one row per CDR3 protein. The table has about 410,000 distinct CDR3 sequences, around 15% seen once. V trimming: 0 bases; J trimming: 4 bases; junction bases outside the gene matches: 8. CDR3 length: 17 residues. CDR1 is MNHEY and CDR2 is SVGAGI in the germline V gene. The clonotype originates from a human donor who was either an allogeneic HSCT recipient or a stem cell or donor lymphocyte infusion donor (not recorded which). It is not recorded whose cells these are; they may come from a transplant donor. The rearrangement joins TRBV6-5 to TRBJ2-3; TRBD2 matches at 9 bases. The sequencing sample was made of blood, either unsorted or a sorted T cell fraction (not recorded which). The CDR3 DNA sequence: TGTGCCAGCAGTTACTCTGGGGCGGGACTAGCAGCAGATACGCAGTATTTT. Its translation is CASSYSGAGLAADTQYF.